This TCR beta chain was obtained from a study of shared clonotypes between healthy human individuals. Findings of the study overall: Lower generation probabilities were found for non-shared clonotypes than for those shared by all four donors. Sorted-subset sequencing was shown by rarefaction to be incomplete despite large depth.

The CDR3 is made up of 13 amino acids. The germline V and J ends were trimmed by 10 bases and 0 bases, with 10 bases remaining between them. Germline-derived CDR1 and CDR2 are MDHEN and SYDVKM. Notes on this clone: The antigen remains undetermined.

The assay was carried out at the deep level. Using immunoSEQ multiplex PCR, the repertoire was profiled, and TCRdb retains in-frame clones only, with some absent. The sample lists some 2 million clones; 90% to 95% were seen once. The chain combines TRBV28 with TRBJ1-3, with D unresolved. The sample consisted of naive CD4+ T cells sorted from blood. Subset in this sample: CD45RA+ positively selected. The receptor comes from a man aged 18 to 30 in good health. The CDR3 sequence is CATITASGNTIYF. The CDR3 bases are TGTGCCACCATAACAGCCTCTGGAAACACCATATATTTT.